The TCR beta chain described here comes from a study of shared T cell receptors in the human thymus. TCRdb's table, derived via immunoSEQ multiplex PCR, lists solely in-frame clones and lacks some. In the table there are approximately 580,000 clones, roughly 74% of which are singletons. V was pared by 5 bases and J by 3 bases, with 22 bases between. The germline gives CDR1 SGHTA, CDR2 FQGNSA. The CDR3 has 17 residues. These data also featured in a second study, about human thymus T cells. Turning to that study: In corrective heart surgery, resections were taken, and these provided the thymus tissue. The related literature has documented a marked overlap of thymic repertoires among unrelated individuals.

V gene TRBV7-2 combines with J gene TRBJ2-5; D not certain. Material for sequencing was thymocytes. The receptor comes from a boy in the first two years of life with a congenital heart defect. CDR3: CASSTRRGWLGKETQYF. For the CDR3, the DNA is TGTGCCAGCAGCACAAGGAGAGGCTGGTTAGGCAAAGAGACCCAGTACTTC.